A selection of T cell receptor beta chains follows, all from one sample in a study of blood T cells in healthy people across ages. A single record per CDR3 protein comes from TCRdb applying MiXCR to the 5' RACE reads. The table shows 1.5 million to 2 million distinct CDR3 sequences, with about 30% occurring only once. The sequencing input was blood. The receptors stem from a woman in her 30s in good health. The CDR3 runs from the conserved cysteine through the conserved F or W. D genes are given only for firm matches. Some rows have no size entry. The others give once, few or many, or a class for an expanded clone.

few	TRBV29-1	-	TRBJ1-2	TGCAGCGTTGCGCATGGTCTCTATGGCTACACCTTC	CSVAHGLYGYTF
-	TRBV12-3/TRBV12-4	-	TRBJ1-4	TGTGCCAGCAGTTCACAGGGTACTGAAAAACTGTTTTTT	CASSSQGTEKLFF
few	TRBV7-2	-	TRBJ2-5	TGTGCCACTTCCACCGGGGGCCTTAGGAATGAGCAGTACTTC	CATSTGGLRNEQYF
many	TRBV5-1	TRBD2	TRBJ2-5	TGCGCCAGCAGCGCCTCGGGAGGGATGTACACTCAAGAGACCCAGTACTTC	CASSASGGMYTQETQYF
many	TRBV5-5	-	TRBJ2-6	TGTGCCAGCAGCTTGGCCCCCGTTACCTCTGGGGCCAACGTCCTGACTTTC	CASSLAPVTSGANVLTF
-	TRBV28	-	TRBJ1-1	TGTGCCAGCAGTTTACGATCGGCAGGGGCTAAAAGGGAAGCTTTCTTT	CASSLRSAGAKREAFF
-	TRBV7-9	-	TRBJ1-5	TGTGCCAGCAGCTCGAGCGGGGCTGGGGGATTAGCGCCCCAGCATTTT	CASSSSGAGGLAPQHF
-	TRBV5-6	TRBD1	TRBJ1-2	TGTGCCAGCAGCCCCCCGACAGGGACCAACTATGGCTACACCTTC	CASSPPTGTNYGYTF
-	TRBV20-1	-	TRBJ1-2	TGCAGTGCTGTTCCGACAGAGCCTTCTAACTATGGCTACACCTTC	CSAVPTEPSNYGYTF
few	TRBV18	-	TRBJ2-6	TGTGCCAGCTCACCACCATCGGTCTCTGGGGCCAACGTCCTGACTTTC	CASSPPSVSGANVLTF
few	TRBV6-5	-	TRBJ1-2	TGTGCCAGCAGTTATGGGGCGGAAGGCTACACCTTC	CASSYGAEGYTF
-	TRBV5-1	TRBD1	TRBJ1-3	TGCGCCAGCAGCACCGGGACAGGGGGTGGAAACACCATATATTTT	CASSTGTGGGNTIYF
many	TRBV27	TRBD1	TRBJ2-5	TGTGCCAGCAGTCTCCGCCGGACAGGGTGGGAGACCCAGTACTTC	CASSLRRTGWETQYF
few	TRBV20-1	-	TRBJ1-2	TGCAGTGCCCCGAGGGAGGGAGGAGAAGGCTACACCTTC	CSAPREGGEGYTF
many	TRBV6-1	-	TRBJ2-1	TGTGCCAGCAGTGAAAGACCGCGGTGGTACAATGAGCAGTTCTTC	CASSERPRWYNEQFF
-	TRBV29-1	-	TRBJ2-7	TGCAGCAGAGGGAGTTCTTACGAGCAGTACTTC	CSRGSSYEQYF
-	TRBV28	TRBD1	TRBJ2-4	TGTGCCAACAGTTTACAGGGGAGAGTCTACAATGAGCAGTACTTC	CANSLQGRVYNEQYF
-	TRBV24-1	-	TRBJ1-4	TGTGCCACCATTGGACCAAAGGCTGGTGAAAAACTGTTTTTT	CATIGPKAGEKLFF
many	TRBV10-3	TRBD1	TRBJ2-7	TGTGCCATCAGTTGGGACAGGGGCGAGGAGCAGTACTTC	CAISWDRGEEQYF
few	TRBV20-1	TRBD1	TRBJ2-5	TGCAGTGCTAGAGCGAACAGGGGGCTGAGGGAGACCCAGTACTTC	CSARANRGLRETQYF
few	TRBV9	-	TRBJ1-2	TGTGCCAGCAGCGTAGTAGGGTTCGCTGGCTACACCTTC	CASSVVGFAGYTF
-	TRBV7-2	-	TRBJ1-2	TGTGCCAGCAGCTTCGGGGGGGGGGATGGCTACACCTTC	CASSFGGGDGYTF
few	TRBV5-6	-	TRBJ2-3	TGTGTCAGCAGCTCCCAACGAACAGATACGCAGTATTTT	CVSSSQRTDTQYF
-	TRBV27	TRBD1	TRBJ2-3	TGTGCCAGCACCAGAAAGGGACAGGGCGGAACAGATACGCAGTATTTT	CASTRKGQGGTDTQYF
few	TRBV2	-	TRBJ2-7	TGTGCCAGCAGTGATAGCAGGTCGGCCTTTGACTACGAGCAGTACTTC	CASSDSRSAFDYEQYF
few	TRBV5-1	TRBD1	TRBJ2-3	TGCGCCAGCAGCCCGGACAGGGGGCGGATCACAGATACGCAGTATTTT	CASSPDRGRITDTQYF
few	TRBV6-2/TRBV6-3	TRBD2	TRBJ2-1	TGTGCCAGCAGTTGGGAGGGAGATGAGCAGTTCTTC	CASSWEGDEQFF
few	TRBV4-3	-	TRBJ2-1	TGCGCCAGCAGCCAAGATGGGGGGGCACCCTACAATGAGCAGTTCTTC	CASSQDGGAPYNEQFF
-	TRBV7-9	TRBD2	TRBJ2-5	TGTGCCAGCAGCCGCACCGGGACTAGCGGGAGCGCAGGAGAGACCCAGTACTTC	CASSRTGTSGSAGETQYF
few	TRBV29-1	-	TRBJ2-7	TGCAGCGTTGGCAGAGGAGAAGGTTACGAGCAGTACTTC	CSVGRGEGYEQYF
many	TRBV10-3	-	TRBJ2-5	TGTGCCTCAAAGACTAGGGACCAAGAGACCCAGTACTTC	CASKTRDQETQYF
few	TRBV5-1	-	TRBJ2-3	TGCGCCAGCGAAGAGCAGGGTACAGATACGCAGTATTTT	CASEEQGTDTQYF
-	TRBV7-9	-	TRBJ2-1	TGTGCCAGCAGCTTAGTGGCCAGGGGATACAATGAGCAGTTCTTC	CASSLVARGYNEQFF
few	TRBV5-1	TRBD2	TRBJ2-3	TGCGCCAGCAGCACCGGACTAGCAGAAGATACGCAGTATTTT	CASSTGLAEDTQYF
many	TRBV10-3	TRBD1	TRBJ2-7	TGTGCCATCAGGGGGACAGGATACGAGCAGTACTTC	CAIRGTGYEQYF
few	TRBV6-1	-	TRBJ2-7	TGTGCCAGCAGTGTGGCACGCCACTACGAGCAGTACTTC	CASSVARHYEQYF
few	TRBV28	-	TRBJ2-7	TGTGCCAGCAGGACCCTACTGGGCTACGAGCAGTACTTC	CASRTLLGYEQYF
few	TRBV7-2	TRBD1	TRBJ1-1	TGTGCCAGCGCTCGACAGGGGGCTGGCACTGAAGCTTTCTTT	CASARQGAGTEAFF
-	TRBV21-1	-	TRBJ2-1	TGTGCCACCCTGAGTTACCCGAATTACAATGAGCAGTTCTTC	CATLSYPNYNEQFF
-	TRBV5-1	-	TRBJ2-7	TGCGCCAGCAGCCAACGAGAGACAGGAACATTCTACGAGCAGTACTTC	CASSQRETGTFYEQYF
few	TRBV7-2	-	TRBJ2-7	TGTGCCAGCAGCATATACCACAGGGAAGAAGGCGAGCAGTACTTC	CASSIYHREEGEQYF
many	TRBV10-2	TRBD1	TRBJ2-4	TGCGCCAGCAGTGAGGGGACAGGGGAGTACATTCAGTACTTC	CASSEGTGEYIQYF
-	TRBV19	-	TRBJ2-1	TGTACCAGTAGTACCCAGGGGTTCGGAGAGCAGTTCTTC	CTSSTQGFGEQFF
many	TRBV10-3	-	TRBJ1-2	TGTGCCATCAGTGAGTTCCAGGGCTATGGCTACACCTTC	CAISEFQGYGYTF
-	TRBV20-1	-	TRBJ2-5	TGCAGTGCCCACAGGTTCCCCCAAGAGACCCAGTACTTC	CSAHRFPQETQYF